The entry below describes one T cell receptor beta chain. Patients were ineligible given autoimmune disease history or systemic immunosuppression. At baseline, cycle 4 day 1, and cycle 7 day 1, blood was sampled. Germline values: CDR1 LNHDA, CDR2 SQIVND (reference sequence). This CDR3 comprises 11 residues. J was trimmed by 12 bases and V by 4 bases; bases with no gene match: 3. Sequencing used immunoSEQ multiplex PCR; TCRdb keeps in-frame clones, though not all of them. The data contain 97,000 or so clones, nearly 90% of them singletons. The data belong to a study of OX40 agonist ivuxolimab in advanced cancers. Across the whole study: Patients in the trial were receiving intravenous ivuxolimab every 2 weeks, at doses of 0.01 to 10 mg/kg. Enrolled patients in dose escalation had cancers that were hepatocellular carcinoma, melanoma, renal cell or head and neck cancer.

This TCR derives from an adult with an advanced solid tumor such as melanoma, head and neck, liver or kidney cancer. The sequencing used CD4+ or CD8+ T cells sorted from blood, collected in a trial of the OX40 agonist ivuxolimab. V is TRBV19 and J is TRBJ1-5; 7 bases match TRBD1. CDR3 residues: CASSRTGGQHF. CDR3 DNA sequence: TGTGCCAGTAGTAGGACAGGCGGCCAGCATTTT. The complete variable domain, with remaining parts taken from reference TRBV19 and TRBJ1-5, reads DGGITQSPKYLFRKEGQNVTLSCEQNLNHDAMYWYRQDPGQGLRLIYYSQIVNDFQKGDIAEGYSVSREKKESFPLTVTSAQKNPTAFYLCASSRTGGQHFGDGTRLSIL.